These T cell receptor beta chains were read from a single sample in a study of cytomegalovirus exposure and HLA in healthy donors. Method: immunoSEQ multiplex PCR; TCRdb's copy keeps in-frame clones and lacks some. The table records approximately 70,000 clones, 80% to 90% of them present only once. What was sequenced was PBMCs. These receptors came from a woman in her twenties or thirties in good health and CMV-seronegative. The CDR3 runs from the conserved cysteine through the conserved F or W.

J gene | V gene | CDR3 protein
TRBJ1-1 | TRBV2 | CATSRDMNTEAFF
. | TRBV18 | CASSRVGQTYEQYF
TRBJ2-1 | TRBV28 | CASSLGTGLDEQFF
TRBJ1-3 | TRBV5-5 | CASSLGRYSGNTIYF
TRBJ2-3 | TRBV6-4 | CASSEAGGTDTQYF
TRBJ1-5 | TRBV6-5 | CASSYGQGNFQPQHF
TRBJ1-1 | TRBV18 | CASSPQRGNTEAFF
TRBJ1-6 | TRBV2 | CASRRDSYNSPLHF
TRBJ1-2 | TRBV7-9 | CSSSSSRTDIVLYGYTF
TRBJ2-3 | TRBV5-1 | CASCWGTGRTLSDTQYF
TRBJ1-1 | TRBV29-1 | CSVGTPGLGTEAFF
TRBJ1-2 | TRBV4-1 | CASTPREGVYYGYTF
TRBJ1-4 | TRBV10-1 | CASSEYRDRVYNEKLFF
TRBJ1-1 | TRBV5-6 | CASSNTRNMNTEAFF
TRBJ1-1 | TRBV7-6 | CASSLQGAGDTEAFF
TRBJ2-2 | TRBV6-4 | CASSDGGTGLTGELFF
TRBJ1-5 | TRBV7-9 | CASSPTGTGQVQPQHF
TRBJ2-1 | TRBV19 | CASSIARGGLRNEQFF
TRBJ2-1 | TRBV6-4 | CASSKTSGGVNEQFF
TRBJ2-1 | TRBV7-6 | CASSLVGGDAYNEQFF
TRBJ1-3 | TRBV9 | CASTSYDRPSGNTIYF
TRBJ2-4 | TRBV19 | CASSIRQGGSGNIQYF
TRBJ2-2 | TRBV7-6 | CASSYGQGTGELFF
TRBJ2-5 | TRBV7-2 | CASSHQAGAARTQYF
TRBJ1-4 | TRBV5-5 | CASSVYTGRVEKLFF
TRBJ2-2 | TRBV9 | CASSLQGNTGELFF